These T cell receptor beta chains were read from a single sample in a study of blood T cell repertoires in COVID-19. Some clones are missing from TCRdb's copy, which holds only in-frame ones; the method was immunoSEQ multiplex PCR. The data contain 250,000 to 300,000 clones, roughly 79% of them singletons. The sample taken for sequencing was peripheral blood. These receptors were obtained from a woman aged 55-75 years with active or convalescent COVID-19. Both conserved end residues are part of each CDR3.

TRBV7-8 | CASSLYRASNQPQHF
TRBV3-1/TRBV3-2 | CASSQERGGQYF
TRBV2 | CASRRGSRGSTNEKLFF
TRBV6-1 | CASSEEWLKGALDTQYF
TRBV29-1 | CSVGSVAQAYEQYF
TRBV18 | CASSPPGLSGYTF
TRBV3-1/TRBV3-2 | CASSQESRYGGAQYF
TRBV11-2 | CASSLFRGPNTGELFF
TRBV7-9 | CASTLELLGGEKLFF
TRBV6-5 | CASSSDRTNTGELFF
TRBV6-2/TRBV6-3 | CASSYVQNTDTQYF
TRBV3-1/TRBV3-2 | CASSLNLAQDTNEQFF
TRBV6-1 | CASSEARTVGNTGELFF
TRBV7-2 | CASSPRTSPGELFF
TRBV27 | CASSSDRGLYNEQFF
TRBV9 | CASSVSGLAGYEQYF
TRBV4-1 | CASSLNSLMNTEAFF
TRBV6-5 | CASSLGGLPRQEQYF
TRBV10-3 | CAISDSPGVSYTF
TRBV2 | CASRPGQGFYEQYF
TRBV6-5 | CASGGQLSSGNTIYF
TRBV6-6 | CATLTVAGNYGYTF
TRBV5-8 | CASGGQPQHF
TRBV6-4 | CASRPGTGVLVYEQYF
TRBV6-1 | CASSEGTGRETQYF
TRBV6-1 | CASSEVPRGNTNQPQHF
TRBV11-2 | CASSLDGTNEKLFF
TRBV9 | CASVRKAGAPTYEQYF
TRBV6-1 | CASTLDVEIAFF
TRBV11-3 | CASSLERSSYNEQFF
TRBV14 | CASSGLDSYNEQFF
TRBV7-9 | CASSFSNVAGGNTQYF
TRBV5-1 | CASSYSKQDLNTEAFF
TRBV4-2 | CASSQGQTRSYEQYF
TRBV12-5 | CASGSRVETQYF
TRBV29-1 | CSAVGQNYGYTF
TRBV30 | CAWSVSRGIYNEQFF
TRBV10-3 | CAISETPSGLNQPQHF
TRBV11-2 | CASSILAGVNTGELFF
TRBV20-1 | CSASDRTPKNIQYF
TRBV4-3 | CASSQEPRRGGLGSDTQYF
TRBV2 | CASSEGARGNQPQHF
TRBV20-1 | CSAYLNTEAFF
TRBV11-2 | CASSLYRAGNQPQHF
TRBV5-1 | CASSWTSGSYEQYF
TRBV29-1 | CSVESPNLLGYEQYF
TRBV18 | CASSPPVQGRSGAFF
TRBV5-1 | CASSDASGGNEQFF
TRBV7-8 | CASSPGLLYTEAFF